The 31 T cell receptor beta chains reported below all come from one sample, sequenced in a study of CD8+ T cells in alopecia areata. After isolation, RNA underwent reverse transcription to generate cDNA as the sequencing template. The repertoire was sequenced with immunoSEQ multiplex PCR; TCRdb's copy has only in-frame clones and lacks some. Of more than 200,000 clones listed, approximately 65% are singletons. The treatment denotes: oral pan-JAK inhibitor, 5-10 mg twice daily. The material was CD4+ T cells sorted from blood, obtained at week 44, from a patient treated with tofacitinib. These receptors came from a human donor with alopecia areata.

V is TRBV7-2 and J is TRBJ1-6; the match to TRBD1 covers 10 bases. Germline values: CDR1 SGHTA, CDR2 FQGNSA. CDR3 length equals 15 residues. With V trimmed by 6 bases and J by 7 bases, 6 bases remained unmatched. In DNA, the CDR3 is TGTGCCAGCAGTTTACAGGGACAGGGGAATTCACCCCTCCACTTT. This codes for CASSLQGQGNSPLHF.

The chain uses TRBV19 and TRBJ1-2, with TRBD1 identical over 8 bases. The CDR3 is made up of 16 amino acids. CDR1 and CDR2 (germline): LNHDA, SQIVND (reference sequence). Trimming at V came to 6 bases and at J to 6 bases, leaving 15 bases not matched to a gene. CDR3 amino acids: CASSDPQKQGENGYTF. For the CDR3, the DNA is TGTGCCAGTAGCGATCCCCAGAAACAGGGGGAGAATGGCTACACCTTC.

The rearrangement uses TRBV5-6 and TRBJ1-2; D gene ambiguous. CDR1 SGHDT and CDR2 YYEEEE come from the germline V gene. The CDR3 is made up of 14 amino acids. Trimming cost V 1 base and J 7 bases, with 14 bases left between them. The CDR3 region is CASSLSGLRGGYTF. In DNA form, the CDR3 reads TGTGCCAGCAGCTTGTCCGGTCTGCGGGGTGGCTACACCTTC. Full variable domain (outside the CDR3, taken from reference TRBV5-6 and TRBJ1-2): DAGVTQSPTHLIKTRGQQVTLRCSPKSGHDTVSWYQQALGQGPQFIFQYYEEEERQRGNFPDRFSGHQFPNYSSELNVNALLLGDSALYLCASSLSGLRGGYTFGSGTRLTVV.

This clone was found once. The genes are TRBV5-1 and TRBJ2-2, with TRBD1 as a possible D gene (5 bases). The CDR3 has 15 amino acids. The germline V gene has CDR1 SGHRS and CDR2 YFSETQ. V was trimmed by 2 bases and J by 0 bases, leaving 8 bases between them. CDR3 amino acids: CASSFQGPNTGELFF. In nucleotides, the CDR3 is TGCGCCAGCAGCTTTCAGGGTCCGAACACCGGGGAGCTGTTTTTT.

CDR3 region: CASSVGQGKTEAFF. The CDR3 nucleotides are TGTGCCAGCAGCGTAGGGCAGGGGAAGACTGAAGCTTTCTTT. V and J are TRBV9 and TRBJ1-1, with a tentative D call TRBD1 (6 bases). This CDR3 spans 14 amino acids. The germline V gene encodes CDR1 SGDLS and CDR2 YYNGEE. V shed 0 bases and J shed 5 bases, with 11 bases lying between them.

This clone showed up just a few times. The J gene is TRBJ1-5, the V gene TRBV5-6; D remains ambiguous. This CDR3 has 14 residues. Germline V gene data show CDR1 as SGHDT and CDR2 as YYEEEE. V lost 2 bases to trimming and J lost 2 bases, with 8 bases between them. CDR3 in amino acids: CASSFGFGNQPQHF. CDR3 coding DNA: TGTGCCAGCAGCTTCGGGTTCGGCAATCAGCCCCAGCATTTT.

A remark on this clone: Other DNA sequences of this sample code for an identical CDR3. CDR3 sequence reads: CATSRDPGDTQYF. In DNA, the CDR3 is TGTGCCACCAGCAGAGATCCGGGGGATACGCAGTATTTT. The chain employs TRBV15 and TRBJ2-3; D might be TRBD2 (5 bases). The germline CDR1 and CDR2 sequences are LNHNV and YYDKDF (reference sequence). CDR3 length equals 13 residues. V lost 0 bases and J 6 bases, leaving 7 bases between the germline ends.

The chain uses TRBV5-1 and TRBJ1-2; D unresolved. The CDR3 extends over 13 amino acids. The germline V and J ends were trimmed by 3 bases and 1 base, with 7 bases remaining between them. Germline loops: CDR1 SGHRS, CDR2 YFSETQ. The CDR3 coding sequence is TGCGCCAGCAGCTACGACGGTAACTATGGCTACACCTTC. Residues: CASSYDGNYGYTF. The variable domain in full, with the rest retrieved from reference TRBV5-1 and TRBJ1-2, is KAGVTQTPRYLIKTRGQQVTLSCSPISGHRSVSWYQQTPGQGLQFLFEYFSETQRNKGNFPGRFSGRQFSNSRSEMNVSTLELGDSALYLCASSYDGNYGYTFGSGTRLTVV.

DNA of the CDR3: TGTGCCAGCAGTACAGGGGGTGGCTATGGCTACACCTTC. It specifies CASSTGGGYGYTF. The chain combines TRBV14 with TRBJ1-2, with TRBD1 matching 8 bases. Trimming cost V 6 bases and J 4 bases; bases outside gene matches: 4. The V gene's germline CDR1 is SGHDN and CDR2 FVKESK. The CDR3 is 13 residues long.

This chain joins TRBV6-9 and TRBJ1-5; D call uncertain. Germline CDR1 reads MNHGY; CDR2 reads SVAAGI. This CDR3 comprises 11 residues. V was pared by 3 bases and J by 6 bases, with 3 bases between. The CDR3 loop reads CASSYSQPQHF. The CDR3 coding sequence is TGTGCCAGCAGTTACAGTCAGCCCCAGCATTTT.

This clone was seen only a few times. V and J are TRBV14 and TRBJ2-2; 9 bases are shared with TRBD1. Unmatched junction bases numbered 9, after V lost 3 bases and J lost 7 bases. From germline, CDR1 is SGHDN and CDR2 FVKESK. This CDR3 spans 16 amino acids. The CDR3, as DNA: TGTGCCAGCAGCCACGTCACGGACAGGGGAGACGGGGAGCTGTTTTTT. Translating it yields CASSHVTDRGDGELFF.

V gene TRBV5-6 combines with J gene TRBJ2-1, with D possibly TRBD1 on 5 matching bases. This CDR3 is 16 amino acids long. V gave up 0 bases and J gave up 0 bases, with 10 bases separating them. Germline V gene sequence: CDR1 SGHDT, CDR2 YYEEEE. Here the CDR3 DNA reads TGTGCCAGCAGCTTGGAGGGGCCCAACTCCTACAATGAGCAGTTCTTC. The encoded protein is CASSLEGPNSYNEQFF.

The chain couples TRBV15 to TRBJ1-2; D gene ambiguous. Deletions cut 0 bases from V and 4 bases from J, with 15 bases between. Per germline, CDR1 LNHNV and CDR2 YYDKDF (reference sequence). The CDR3 totals 16 residues. CDR3: CATSREVRLTVYGYTF. DNA for the CDR3: TGTGCCACCAGCAGAGAAGTAAGGTTGACGGTCTATGGCTACACCTTC.

This clone is a singleton in its sample. The gene calls are TRBV5-1 and TRBJ1-4; the D gene is possibly TRBD1 (5 bases). Germline CDR1 is SGHRS and CDR2 is YFSETQ. The CDR3 length is 15 residues. Trimming took 4 bases from V and 8 from J, leaving 18 bases between them. The CDR3 DNA is TGCGCCAGCAGCCTTCTCGGAGGGGCCGAGGAAAAACTGTTTTTT. Translating it yields CASSLLGGAEEKLFF.

The chain couples TRBV4-1 to TRBJ1-2; weak D call: TRBD1 (5 bases). Trimming removed 2 bases from V and 3 bases from J, with 10 bases in between. CDR1 is MGHRA and CDR2 is YSYEKL in the germline V gene. CDR3 size: 14 residues. The CDR3 region is CASSQPDSDYGYTF. CDR3 sequence (DNA): TGCGCCAGCAGCCAACCCGACAGTGACTATGGCTACACCTTC.

This chain links TRBV7-8 with TRBJ2-3; the match to TRBD2 covers 15 bases. V shed 5 bases, J shed 0 bases, and the junction held 6 bases outside the gene matches. Germline V lookup: CDR1 SGHVS, CDR2 FQNEAQ. This CDR3 is 18 amino acids long. This CDR3 reads CASSPRTSGGASTDTQYF. The CDR3 DNA sequence: TGTGCCAGCAGCCCGCGGACTAGCGGGGGGGCGAGCACAGATACGCAGTATTTT.

This chain connects TRBV30 to TRBJ2-5; D is unresolved. Trimming removed 4 bases from V and 2 bases from J, with 5 bases in between. Germline V gene lookup returns CDR1 GTSNPN and CDR2 SVGIG (reference sequence). This CDR3 contains 11 residues. The CDR3 DNA sequence: TGTGCCTGGACCGGACAAGAGACCCAGTACTTC. Amino acid sequence: CAWTGQETQYF.

The rearrangement joins TRBV5-1 to TRBJ1-1, with 7 nucleotides matching TRBD1. Trimming at V came to 4 bases and at J to 0 bases, leaving 6 bases not matched to a gene. Germline assignment: CDR1 SGHRS and CDR2 YFSETQ. The CDR3 has 15 residues. The chain's CDR3 is CASSEGTAMNTEAFF. CDR3 coding DNA: TGCGCCAGCAGCGAAGGGACAGCGATGAACACTGAAGCTTTCTTT.

This clone was counted between two and nine times. For the CDR3, the DNA is TGTGCCATCAGAGAGCGGGGTCGGAATGAGCAGTTCTTC. Translation gives CAIRERGRNEQFF. J is TRBJ2-1 and V is TRBV10-3; 7 bases align to TRBD2. The CDR3 runs to 13 residues. The trim removed 6 bases at V and 7 bases at J, leaving 6 bases unmatched. Germline V lookup: CDR1 ENHRY, CDR2 SYGVKD.

The table lists this clone with a count of one. The chain recombines TRBV7-9 with TRBJ2-1; TRBD1 matches 8 bases. This CDR3 is built from 13 residues. V lost 5 bases to trimming and J lost 6 bases; unmatched junction nucleotides: 3. CDR1 is SEHNR and CDR2 is FQNEAQ in the germline V gene (reference sequence). This CDR3 is CASSPDRGNEQFF. The CDR3 DNA follows: TGTGCCAGCAGCCCTGACAGGGGCAATGAGCAGTTCTTC.

V usage is TRBV7-6 and J usage is TRBJ2-1; TRBD2 aligns across 14 bases. The CDR3 spans 19 residues. J was trimmed by 3 bases and V by 2 bases; bases with no gene match: 9. The V gene's germline CDR1 is SGHVS and CDR2 FNYEAQ. In nucleotides, the CDR3 is TGTGCCAGCAGCTTACCTCGGACTAGCGGGGGGAAATACTACAATGAGCAGTTCTTC. Residues: CASSLPRTSGGKYYNEQFF. Complete variable domain (other parts from reference TRBV7-6 and TRBJ2-1): GAGVSQSPRYKVTKRGQDVALRCDPISGHVSLYWYRQALGQGPEFLTYFNYEAQQDKSGLPNDRFSAERPEGSISTLTIQRTEQRDSAMYRCASSLPRTSGGKYYNEQFFGPGTRLTVL.

The chain couples TRBV13 to TRBJ2-1, with a tentative D call TRBD2 (6 bases). Looked up from germline, CDR1 is PRHDT and CDR2 is FYEKMQ (reference sequence). The length of the CDR3 is 15 residues. V gave up 7 bases and J gave up 10 bases, with 23 bases separating them. CDR3 amino acids: CASNRRGIRVGEQFF. The CDR3 nucleotides read TGTGCCAGCAATCGCCGGGGGATACGGGTCGGGGAGCAGTTCTTC.

The genes are TRBV2 and TRBJ1-1; D might be TRBD1 (5 bases). CDR3 length: 13 residues. The germline V gene encodes CDR1 SNHLY and CDR2 FYNNEI. The V gene lost 8 bases and the J gene lost 3 bases, with 13 bases spanning the gap. Here the CDR3 DNA reads TGTGCCAGCTCAAACCGGGACTACACTGAAGCTTTCTTT. Protein product: CASSNRDYTEAFF.

In its sample, this clone was seen once. The V gene is TRBV15, the J gene TRBJ2-1, with D possibly TRBD2 on 5 matching bases. The CDR3 covers 15 residues. Germline values: CDR1 LNHNV, CDR2 YYDKDF (reference sequence). The V end lost 0 bases, the J end lost 7 bases, and 13 bases lay between the germline ends. The CDR3: CATSRDQVPGNEQFF. CDR3 in DNA: TGTGCCACCAGCAGAGATCAGGTACCGGGGAATGAGCAGTTCTTC.

The rearrangement links TRBV5-8 to TRBJ2-1; no clear D gene. V lost 0 bases and J 7 bases, leaving 14 bases between the germline ends. The germline V gene has CDR1 SGHTS and CDR2 YDEGEE. This CDR3 is built from 15 residues. The CDR3 DNA reads as TGTGCCAGCAGCTTGGATCATCTTAGGGCGAATGAGCAGTTCTTC. Translating gives CASSLDHLRANEQFF. Full variable domain (remainder filled in from reference TRBV5-8 and TRBJ2-1): EAGVTQSPTHLIKTRGQQATLRCSPISGHTSVYWYQQALGLGLQFLLWYDEGEERNRGNFPPRFSGRQFPNYSSELNVNALELEDSALYLCASSLDHLRANEQFFGPGTRLTVL.

This chain connects TRBV11-1 to TRBJ2-4; 8 nucleotides align to TRBD1. From germline, CDR1 is SGHAT and CDR2 FQDESV (reference sequence). With V trimmed by 1 base and J by 6 bases, 5 bases remained unmatched. The CDR3 covers 15 residues. CDR3 sequence: CASSLGTTGGNIQYF. CDR3 nucleotides: TGTGCCAGCAGCTTAGGAACAACAGGGGGAAACATTCAGTACTTC.

The rearrangement joins TRBV6-5 to TRBJ2-2; D not resolved. The V gene's germline CDR1 is MNHEY and CDR2 SVGAGI. This CDR3 region has 11 residues. Trimming pared 6 bases from V and 1 base from J, leaving 0 bases between. The CDR3 bases are TGTGCCAGCAGGAACACCGGGGAGCTGTTTTTT. This translates into CASRNTGELFF.

This clone was picked up one time. The chain employs TRBV30 and TRBJ1-6; possible D gene TRBD1, 5 bases. V gave up 1 base and J gave up 7 bases, with 14 bases separating them. From germline, CDR1 is GTSNPN and CDR2 SVGIG (reference sequence). The CDR3 covers 15 residues. For the CDR3, the DNA is TGTGCCTGGAGTGACAGAGGGGCGAGGAATTCACCCCTCCACTTT. It translates to CAWSDRGARNSPLHF.

The rearrangement links TRBV5-1 to TRBJ1-2, with unresolved D. Trimming shortened V by 0 bases and J by 4 bases, and 10 bases separated the two germline ends. This CDR3 is built from 14 residues. Germline CDR1 and CDR2: SGHRS and YFSETQ. CDR3 DNA sequence: TGCGCCAGCAGCTTGGCCGCGGGCTTCTATGGCTACACCTTC. Amino acid sequence: CASSLAAGFYGYTF. Together with reference TRBV5-1 and TRBJ1-2, the CDR3 gives the full variable domain: KAGVTQTPRYLIKTRGQQVTLSCSPISGHRSVSWYQQTPGQGLQFLFEYFSETQRNKGNFPGRFSGRQFSNSRSEMNVSTLELGDSALYLCASSLAAGFYGYTFGSGTRLTVV.

The chain carries TRBV29-1 and TRBJ1-1; no clear D. The CDR3 extends over 11 amino acids. Germline values: CDR1 SQVTM, CDR2 ANQGSEA. Between the trimmed V and J ends, which lost 6 bases and 10 bases, there was a span of 15 bases. CDR3 sequence (DNA): TGCAGCGTCGCCCAAATAAAAGGAGCTTTCTTT. Its protein is CSVAQIKGAFF.

This clone was found once. This chain links TRBV19 with TRBJ1-5, with 8 bases aligning to TRBD1. Germline CDR1 LNHDA, CDR2 SQIVND (reference sequence). There are 16 residues in the CDR3. V shed 5 bases, J shed 6 bases, and the junction held 12 bases outside the gene matches. The CDR3 sequence is CASSPLSDRARQPQHF. CDR3 nucleotides: TGTGCCAGTAGTCCACTCTCGGACAGGGCCCGTCAGCCCCAGCATTTT.